Presented here are 15 T cell receptor beta chains from one specimen sequenced in a study of cytomegalovirus exposure and HLA in healthy donors. Both 60 Vbeta primers and 13 Jbeta primers went into the PCR. Method: immunoSEQ multiplex PCR; TCRdb's copy keeps in-frame clones and lacks some. Among 99,000 or so clones listed, around 72% were seen once. The source material was PBMCs. The receptors here all came from a male donor in good health and CMV-seronegative.

This clone was seen once. Here the CDR3 reads CASSPRTGLSLAGGFSYNEQFF. CDR3 nucleotide sequence: TGTGCCAGCAGCCCTAGGACAGGGCTCAGCCTAGCGGGAGGGTTCTCCTACAATGAGCAGTTCTTC. The V gene is TRBV4-2, the J gene TRBJ2-1, with 12 bases identical to TRBD2. CDR1 LGHNA and CDR2 YNFKEQ come from the germline V gene. CDR3 length: 22 residues. Losses at the gene ends were 4 bases for V and 0 bases for J; bases not matched to a gene: 19.

CDR3 nucleotide sequence: TGTGCCACCAGCAGAGATCGCCCAGGCGCCACTGAAGCTTTCTTT. Protein product: CATSRDRPGATEAFF. The V call is TRBV15, the J call TRBJ1-1, with D hard to call. The CDR3 has 15 amino acids. Deletions cut 0 bases from V and 4 bases from J, with 12 bases between. Germline V gene sequence: CDR1 LNHNV, CDR2 YYDKDF (reference sequence).

The J gene is TRBJ2-7, the V gene TRBV14; 10 bases line up with TRBD2. The CDR3 runs to 16 residues. Germline CDR1 is SGHDN and CDR2 is FVKESK. The trim removed 0 bases at V and 3 bases at J, leaving 5 bases unmatched. CDR3 nucleotides: TGTGCCAGCAGCCAAGATCTAGCGGGAGTTTTCTACGAGCAGTACTTC. Its translation is CASSQDLAGVFYEQYF.

This clone has a handful of counts. The V call is TRBV6-1, the J call TRBJ2-4; 7 bases line up with TRBD2. After removal of 5 bases from V and 8 bases from J, the junction contained 6 bases not matched to a gene. The CDR3 length is 13 residues. The germline gives CDR1 MNHNS, CDR2 SASEGT. The DNA of the CDR3 is TGTGCCAGCAGTCCGGGGGAGGGATACATTCAGTACTTC. Its protein product is CASSPGEGYIQYF.

The V call is TRBV4-1, the J call TRBJ2-7; a weak D match, TRBD2 (6 bases). This CDR3 contains 16 residues. The germline V and J ends were trimmed by 0 bases and 6 bases, with 18 bases remaining between them. CDR1 and CDR2 (germline): MGHRA, YSYEKL. CDR3 in DNA: TGCGCCAGCAGCCAAGATCGCGGGATTGAACTTGCCGAGCAGTACTTC. Translation: CASSQDRGIELAEQYF.

Judged by abundance, this clone is medium-sized. DNA for the CDR3: TGTGCCAGTACCCCCGGGACAGATGAAAACATTCAGTACTTC. Its translation: CASTPGTDENIQYF. J is TRBJ2-4 and V is TRBV6-1, with 7 bases lining up with TRBD1. This CDR3 has 14 residues. Trimming at V came to 9 bases and at J to 5 bases, leaving 10 bases not matched to a gene. The germline gives CDR1 MNHNS, CDR2 SASEGT.

The genes are TRBV7-9 and TRBJ2-7, with 10 bases fitting TRBD2. V was pared by 5 bases and J by 6 bases, with 10 bases of the junction left unmatched. CDR3 length: 15 residues. Germline V lookup: CDR1 SEHNR, CDR2 FQNEAQ (reference sequence). CDR3 in DNA: TGTGCCAGCAGCCCGCCTCTTATAGCGGGGGGCGAGCAGTACTTC. Amino acids: CASSPPLIAGGEQYF.

This clone was seen a single time. V gene TRBV18 combines with J gene TRBJ2-5; 10 bases agree with TRBD2. Germline-derived CDR1 and CDR2 are KGHSH and LQKENI. The CDR3 totals 16 residues. V gave up 3 bases and J gave up 3 bases; unmatched junction bases: 7. DNA for the CDR3: TGTGCCAGCTCACCCATCGAACTAGCGGGAAAAGAGACCCAGTACTTC. It encodes CASSPIELAGKETQYF.

The chain links TRBV15 to TRBJ2-1; 10 positions match TRBD2. V lost 6 bases and J lost 1; bases outside the gene matches: 6. The CDR3 loop spans 16 amino acids. From germline, CDR1 is LNHNV and CDR2 YYDKDF (reference sequence). CDR3 DNA sequence: TGTGCCACCAGGCTCGGGACTAGCGATTCCTACAATGAGCAGTTCTTC. Its translation: CATRLGTSDSYNEQFF.

V and J are TRBV4-3 and TRBJ1-1, with D possibly being TRBD1 (6 bases). Germline CDR1 LGHNA, CDR2 YSLEER. The length of the CDR3 is 14 residues. V dropped 0 bases and J dropped 6 bases, with 11 bases sitting between them. CDR3 coding DNA: TGCGCCAGCAGCCAAGATACAGGGAAGTCTGAAGCTTTCTTT. Protein product: CASSQDTGKSEAFF.

J is TRBJ1-2 and V is TRBV5-1; D is perhaps TRBD1 (6 bases). The CDR3 loop spans 14 amino acids. V lost 3 bases and J 2 bases, leaving 11 bases between the germline ends. Germline V gene lookup returns CDR1 SGHRS and CDR2 YFSETQ. The CDR3, as DNA: TGCGCCAGCAGCTCCGGACAGCTAAACTATGGCTACACCTTC. Amino acids: CASSSGQLNYGYTF.

The rearrangement joins TRBV5-6 to TRBJ2-1; 9 nucleotides agree with TRBD2. The CDR3 has 16 amino acids. With V trimmed by 0 bases and J by 7 bases, 8 bases remained unmatched. The germline gives CDR1 SGHDT, CDR2 YYEEEE. The CDR3 sequence is CASSLENRAGGNEQFF. The CDR3 nucleotides read TGTGCCAGCAGCTTGGAGAACAGGGCGGGAGGGAATGAGCAGTTCTTC.

This chain connects TRBV5-3 to TRBJ2-7; tentative D call: TRBD1 (6 bases). TRBV5-3 is an open reading frame, and its role is uncertain. Trimming shortened V by 6 bases and J by 2 bases, and 18 bases separated the two germline ends. The CDR3 runs 15 residues. CDR3 sequence: CARTIFRDTTYEQYF. The CDR3 nucleotides are TGTGCCAGAACCATTTTCCGGGACACAACCTACGAGCAGTACTTC.

The chain links TRBV7-9 to TRBJ2-1; tentatively, D is TRBD2 (6 bases). CDR3 length: 12 amino acids. The germline gives CDR1 SEHNR, CDR2 FQNEAQ (reference sequence). V lost 1 base to trimming and J lost 12 bases, with 10 bases between them. The CDR3 region has the DNA TGTGCCAGCAGCTTAGAGGGTAGCGGGCAGTTCTTC. Translating gives CASSLEGSGQFF.

The chain couples TRBV28 to TRBJ2-7; tentative D call: TRBD1 (6 bases). V was cut by 6 bases and J by 3 bases, with 12 bases left in between. CDR1 MDHEN and CDR2 SYDVKM come from the germline V gene. This CDR3 spans 13 amino acids. CDR3: CASRRQGGYEQYF. CDR3 bases: TGTGCCAGCAGGCGGCAAGGGGGCTACGAGCAGTACTTC.